This entry lists 32 T cell receptor beta chains sequenced from one sample in a study of regulatory T cells in long-lasting Graves disease (dated by TCRdb to the early 2020s). The library was generated by multiplex PCR. Data came from an Illumina HiSeq 4000. iRepertoire HTBI primers and Arm-PCR amplification of CDR3 regions were used to construct TCR beta libraries. TCRdb itself trimmed the public reads at Q25 with fastp, ran MiXCR and retained productive beta chains. For every CDR3 protein sequence, its rows merge into one entry that carries the most common genes and DNA. Within this sample are about 290,000 distinct CDR3 sequences, with 20% to 25% of them counted one time only. More than 55% of the sample comes from the top ten. The sample's time point label, in plain terms: persistent/refractory GD, antithyroid drugs over 5 years with positive TRAb. For both TCR sequencing and RNA sequencing, RNA was extracted from PBMCs in TRIzol.

This sample comprised peripheral blood mononuclear cells (PBMCs), obtained when the disease was refractory, from a patient treated with antithyroid drugs. These receptors were collected from a female donor with Graves disease.

The DNA of the CDR3 is TGTGCCAGCAGCTTAAGGCCTCCCGGGCCCCAGCATTTT. Its protein product is CASSLRPPGPQHF. V and J are TRBV7-2 and TRBJ1-5; unclear D gene. There are 13 residues in the CDR3. The germline gives CDR1 SGHTA, CDR2 FQGNSA. V was trimmed by 2 bases and J by 9 bases, leaving 11 bases between them.

This clonotype was found a few times. CDR3 bases: TGTGCCTGGAGGATACCAGGGGGGCTTGGAGCTTTCTTT. The encoded protein is CAWRIPGGLGAFF. V and J are TRBV30 and TRBJ1-1, with 7 bases lining up with TRBD1. With V trimmed by 3 bases and J by 10 bases, 11 bases remained unmatched. In germline, CDR1 is GTSNPN, CDR2 SVGIG (reference sequence). This CDR3 has 13 amino acids.

This clonotype has more than one count but fewer than ten. The CDR3 coding sequence is TGCAGTGCCTCACCGACAGTTCAGTACTTC. Its protein product is CSASPTVQYF. The gene calls are TRBV20-1 and TRBJ2-4, with a tentative D call TRBD1 (5 bases). Germline CDR1 and CDR2: DFQATT and SNEGSKA (reference sequence). V shed 6 bases and J shed 11 bases, with 11 bases lying between them. The CDR3 is made up of 10 amino acids.

The sample holds many counts of this clonotype. This chain links TRBV5-1 with TRBJ1-1; D remains ambiguous. The CDR3 consists of 15 residues. V lost 2 bases to trimming and J lost 4 bases, with 15 bases between them. CDR1 and CDR2 from the germline V gene are SGHRS and YFSETQ. The CDR3 sequence: CASSFGGNSPTEAFF. CDR3 nucleotide sequence: TGCGCCAGCAGCTTCGGAGGGAACTCCCCCACTGAAGCTTTCTTT.

This clonotype was observed at least ten times. The chain links TRBV6-2 or TRBV6-3 to TRBJ1-1; D gene ambiguous. V was cut by 5 bases and J by 7 bases, with 20 bases left in between. CDR1 MNHEY and CDR2 SVGEGT come from the germline V gene. CDR3 length equals 15 residues. This chain's CDR3 is CASSEPTRLAGEAFF. CDR3 coding DNA: TGTGCCAGCAGTGAACCGACTAGGCTTGCAGGTGAAGCTTTCTTT.

The rearrangement uses TRBV6-1 and TRBJ2-7; 7 bases map to TRBD1. V gave up 4 bases and J gave up 2 bases; unmatched junction bases: 8. The germline V gene encodes CDR1 MNHNS and CDR2 SASEGT. The CDR3 has 15 residues. CDR3 nucleotides: TGTGCCAGCAGTGGAGGATCGACAGGGACCTACGAGCAGTACTTC. Translated, it gives CASSGGSTGTYEQYF.

In this sample, this clonotype turned up a few times. J is TRBJ2-4 and V is TRBV10-1, with D perhaps TRBD1 (6 bases). CDR3 size: 17 residues. Germline CDR1 is WNHNN and CDR2 is SYGVQD (reference sequence). Deletions cut 2 bases from V and 3 bases from J, with 17 bases between. CDR3 sequence: CASSEPLRTEDKNIQYF. The CDR3 DNA sequence: TGCGCCAGCAGTGAGCCCCTCCGGACAGAGGACAAAAACATTCAGTACTTC.

This clonotype was seen ten or more times. The DNA for the CDR3 is TGTGCCAGCAGTTCCGCTCAGGGGAGAACTGAAGCTTTCTTT. This codes for CASSSAQGRTEAFF. This chain uses TRBV6-2 or TRBV6-3 with TRBJ1-1; tentative D call: TRBD1 (6 bases). The CDR3 has 14 amino acids. V was clipped by 4 bases and J by 5 bases, with 14 bases between them. CDR1 is MNHEY, CDR2 SVGEGT, per germline.

The table lists this clonotype with a few counts. The V call is TRBV7-9, the J call TRBJ2-5; unclear D gene. V lost 4 bases and J lost 5, with 17 bases in between. This CDR3 comprises 15 residues. In germline, CDR1 is SEHNR, CDR2 FQNEAQ (reference sequence). The CDR3, as DNA: TGTGCCAGCAGCTCAACCCGGCTAGTCAGGGAGACCCAGTACTTC. It specifies CASSSTRLVRETQYF. The variable domain in full, completed from reference TRBV7-9 and TRBJ2-5, reads DTGVSQNPRHKITKRGQNVTFRCDPISEHNRLYWYRQTLGQGPEFLTYFQNEAQLEKSRLLSDRFSAERPKGSFSTLEIQRTEQGDSAMYLCASSSTRLVRETQYFGPGTRLLVL.

Only a few counts were recorded for this clonotype. This rearrangement joins TRBV7-9 to TRBJ2-2, with D unresolved. The CDR3 has 16 amino acids. Germline loops: CDR1 SEHNR, CDR2 FQNEAQ (reference sequence). V lost 3 bases and J lost 0, with 11 bases in between. CDR3 loop: CASSFVAEANTGELFF. The DNA for the CDR3 is TGTGCCAGCAGCTTTGTAGCCGAAGCGAACACCGGGGAGCTGTTTTTT.

This clonotype was picked up a small number of times. The rearrangement links TRBV19 to TRBJ2-2; 7 nucleotides match TRBD2. This CDR3 is built from 16 residues. Germline V gene data show CDR1 as LNHDA and CDR2 as SQIVND (reference sequence). V gave up 3 bases and J gave up 4 bases; unmatched junction bases: 8. Written as DNA, the CDR3 is TGTGCCAGTAGTATCTGGGCGGGAGACTCCACCGGGGAGCTGTTTTTT. It translates to CASSIWAGDSTGELFF.

The V gene is TRBV11-2, the J gene TRBJ2-1, with 7 bases lining up with TRBD1. The V gene's germline CDR1 is SGHAT and CDR2 FQNNGV. There are 15 residues in the CDR3. The V segment lost 5 bases and the J segment 5 bases; nucleotides outside the gene matches: 9. The CDR3 loop is CASSPQGTENNEQFF. For the CDR3, the DNA is TGTGCCAGCAGCCCGCAGGGGACAGAAAACAATGAGCAGTTCTTC.

This clonotype was counted many times. The V call is TRBV5-5, the J call TRBJ1-5; the D gene is possibly TRBD1 (5 bases). This CDR3 comprises 17 residues. The ends were cut back, 4 bases at V and 0 bases at J, with 17 bases in the middle. Per the germline V gene, CDR1 is SGHKS and CDR2 is YYEKEE (reference sequence). The CDR3 is CASSPDPGLYSNQPQHF. In nucleotides, the CDR3 is TGTGCCAGCAGCCCCGACCCGGGACTCTATAGCAATCAGCCCCAGCATTTT.

Ten or more counts support this clonotype. This rearrangement joins TRBV7-2 to TRBJ2-7, with D hard to call. The V end was cut by 2 bases, the J end by 7 bases, with 15 bases between. The CDR3 loop spans 14 amino acids. Germline V lookup: CDR1 SGHTA, CDR2 FQGNSA. CDR3 bases: TGTGCCAGCAGCTTAAAGTTGGATCCGCTTGAGCAGTACTTC. Translation gives CASSLKLDPLEQYF.

This clonotype was detected a few times. The junction and the germline gene differ at one end; a read error may be behind it. J is TRBJ1-1 and V is TRBV6-1; D remains ambiguous. Germline-derived CDR1 and CDR2 are MNHNS and SASEGT. This CDR3 spans 15 amino acids. In DNA form, the CDR3 reads TGTGCCAGCAGTGAGTACGAGTGGGAGAACACTGAAGCTTCCTTT. It translates to CASSEYEWENTEASF.

This clonotype was counted at least ten times. For the CDR3, the DNA is TGTGCCACCAGCAGAGGGAAGACCTTTTACGAGCAGTACTTC. Residues: CATSRGKTFYEQYF. The V gene is TRBV15, the J gene TRBJ2-7; D gene ambiguous. The length of the CDR3 is 14 residues. V shed 1 base and J shed 4 bases, with 11 bases lying between them. Germline CDR1 reads LNHNV; CDR2 reads YYDKDF (reference sequence).

The rearrangement uses TRBV7-9 and TRBJ2-7; no reliable D call. Trimming shortened V by 3 bases and J by 3 bases, and 9 bases separated the two germline ends. CDR3 length equals 13 residues. The germline V gene has CDR1 SEHNR and CDR2 FQNEAQ (reference sequence). The CDR3 loop reads CASSFSEIYEQYF. The CDR3 nucleotides are TGTGCCAGCAGCTTTTCCGAAATCTACGAGCAGTACTTC.

This clonotype was picked up many times. V is TRBV28 and J is TRBJ2-5, with a tentative D call TRBD1 (6 bases). V shed 1 base and J shed 7 bases, with 10 bases lying between them. The CDR3 is made up of 13 amino acids. Germline CDR1 reads MDHEN; CDR2 reads SYDVKM. In DNA form, the CDR3 reads TGTGCCAGCAGTTTATCGGGGACACGGACCCAGTACTTC. The encoded protein is CASSLSGTRTQYF.

The chain has TRBV14 and TRBJ2-1; 7 positions match TRBD2. Trimming took 3 bases from V and 4 from J; bases not matched to a gene: 9. This CDR3 is built from 16 residues. Germline V CDR1 and CDR2: SGHDN, FVKESK. DNA for the CDR3: TGTGCCAGCAGCCAGATAGCGGGTCGCTATTACAATGAGCAGTTCTTC. Translating gives CASSQIAGRYYNEQFF. Using reference TRBV14 and TRBJ2-1 for the parts outside the CDR3, the full variable domain is EAGVTQFPSHSVIEKGQTVTLRCDPISGHDNLYWYRRVMGKEIKFLLHFVKESKQDESGMPNNRFLAERTGGTYSTLKVQPAELEDSGVYFCASSQIAGRYYNEQFFGPGTRLTVL.

The chain carries TRBV12-3 or TRBV12-4 and TRBJ2-7, with D perhaps matching TRBD1 (6 bases). V dropped 3 bases and J dropped 4 bases, with 10 bases sitting between them. The CDR3 is 13 amino acids. This CDR3 is CASSFSQGYEQYF. The CDR3 region has the DNA TGTGCCAGCAGTTTCTCTCAGGGGTACGAGCAGTACTTC.

This clonotype came up many times. J is TRBJ1-4 and V is TRBV12-3 or TRBV12-4, with D maybe TRBD1 (5 bases). The CDR3 spans 13 residues. Trimming cost V 3 bases and J 8 bases, with 10 bases left between them. The CDR3 protein is CASSFAGGEKLFF. DNA of the CDR3: TGTGCCAGCAGTTTTGCCGGGGGGGAAAAACTGTTTTTT.

This clonotype was counted many times. The rearrangement joins TRBV28 to TRBJ1-1; tentative D call: TRBD1 (5 bases). Germline V gene sequence: CDR1 MDHEN, CDR2 SYDVKM. CDR3 size: 14 residues. V lost 2 bases, J lost 5 bases, and 12 bases lay in between. The CDR3 reads CASSLGGGRTEAFF. The CDR3 region has the DNA TGTGCCAGCAGTTTAGGGGGGGGGAGGACTGAAGCTTTCTTT.

CDR3 loop: CASTAGLAADTQYF. In nucleotides, the CDR3 is TGTGCCAGCACGGCGGGACTAGCAGCAGATACGCAGTATTTT. The chain uses TRBV27 and TRBJ2-3; 9 bases fit TRBD2. The V segment lost 7 bases and the J segment 4 bases; nucleotides outside the gene matches: 6. The CDR3 runs to 14 residues. Germline loops: CDR1 MNHEY, CDR2 SMNVEV (reference sequence).

About this clonotype itself: At one of its ends the junction is not consistent with the germline gene, which may arise from a read error. V usage is TRBV2 and J usage is TRBJ2-7; unclear D gene. This CDR3 contains 11 residues. Germline CDR1 reads SNHLY; CDR2 reads FYNNEI. The CDR3 DNA sequence: TGTGCCAGCAGGGTCTCCTACAAGCAGTACTTC. This encodes CASRVSYKQYF.

This clonotype was seen ten or more times. The CDR3 DNA reads TGTGCCAGCAGTGCGTCTGGACAGTTGAACACTGAAGCTTTCTTT. Translation: CASSASGQLNTEAFF. The chain joins TRBV28 to TRBJ1-1, with D tentatively TRBD1 (6 bases). CDR3 length: 15 residues. Trimming stripped 5 bases from V and 0 bases from J, with 13 bases between. The V gene's germline CDR1 is MDHEN and CDR2 SYDVKM. The full variable domain, with the rest looked up from reference TRBV28 and TRBJ1-1, is DVKVTQSSRYLVKRTGEKVFLECVQDMDHENMFWYRQDPGLGLRLIYFSYDVKMKEKGDIPEGYSVSREKKERFSLILESASTNQTSMYLCASSASGQLNTEAFFGQGTRLTVV.

This clonotype was observed a few times. This chain connects TRBV6-5 to TRBJ2-7; 9 bases are a match to TRBD2. J gave up 0 bases and V 0 bases, and 12 bases lay outside the gene matches. In germline, CDR1 is MNHEY, CDR2 SVGAGI. There are 19 residues in the CDR3. CDR3 bases: TGTGCCAGCAGTTACTCGATGAGAGGGGTAGCGGGAGACTCCTACGAGCAGTACTTC. It is translated as CASSYSMRGVAGDSYEQYF.

This clonotype was found many times. This chain links TRBV7-9 with TRBJ2-7; 8 bases map to TRBD2. The CDR3 extends over 15 amino acids. The V segment lost 2 bases and the J segment 2 bases; nucleotides outside the gene matches: 5. The V gene's germline CDR1 is SEHNR and CDR2 FQNEAQ (reference sequence). The CDR3 spells CASSLFGRDTYEQYF. In DNA form, the CDR3 reads TGTGCCAGCAGCTTATTCGGGAGGGATACCTACGAGCAGTACTTC. Full variable domain (outside the CDR3, taken from reference TRBV7-9 and TRBJ2-7): DTGVSQNPRHKITKRGQNVTFRCDPISEHNRLYWYRQTLGQGPEFLTYFQNEAQLEKSRLLSDRFSAERPKGSFSTLEIQRTEQGDSAMYLCASSLFGRDTYEQYFGPGTRLTVT.

Comments on this clonotype: A read error may account for a junction end that differs from germline. The chain carries TRBV20-1 and TRBJ2-7; D unresolved. The CDR3 length is 13 residues. The germline CDR1 and CDR2 sequences are DFQATT and SNEGSKA (reference sequence). CDR3 region: CSASWVSSYGQYF. Here the CDR3 DNA reads TGCAGTGCTAGCTGGGTGTCCTCCTACGGGCAGTACTTC.

The V call is TRBV20-1, the J call TRBJ1-2; 7 bases fit TRBD1. The CDR3 has 13 amino acids. Per the germline V gene, CDR1 is DFQATT and CDR2 is SNEGSKA (reference sequence). The V segment lost 3 bases and the J segment 3 bases; nucleotides outside the gene matches: 4. The CDR3 reads CSASFDRDYGYTF. The CDR3 region has the DNA TGCAGTGCTAGTTTTGACAGGGACTATGGCTACACCTTC.

V usage is TRBV10-2 and J usage is TRBJ2-1; tentatively, D is TRBD2 (6 bases). From germline, CDR1 is WSHSY and CDR2 SAAADI. This CDR3 contains 15 residues. V was clipped by 6 bases and J by 5 bases, with 17 bases between them. The CDR3 nucleotides are TGCGCCAGCAGGGTAGGGGCTAGCGCGAACAATGAGCAGTTCTTC. Its translation: CASRVGASANNEQFF.

In this sample, this clonotype turned up a few times. The V call is TRBV18, the J call TRBJ1-4; TRBD1 might be the D (6 bases). Deletions cut 3 bases from V and 8 bases from J, with 25 bases between. The germline CDR1 and CDR2 sequences are KGHSH and LQKENI. The CDR3 is made up of 18 amino acids. CDR3 residues: CASSPGENRADGIEKLFF. CDR3 DNA: TGTGCCAGCTCACCGGGGGAGAACAGGGCGGACGGTATAGAAAAACTGTTTTTT. Combining the CDR3 with reference TRBV18 and TRBJ1-4 gives the whole variable domain NAGVMQNPRHLVRRRGQEARLRCSPMKGHSHVYWYRQLPEEGLKFMVYLQKENIIDESGMPKERFSAEFPKEGPSILRIQQVVRGDSAAYFCASSPGENRADGIEKLFFGSGTQLSVL.

This clonotype was recorded a few times. This chain uses TRBV6-5 with TRBJ1-5, with TRBD1 matching over 7 bases. Germline V gene data show CDR1 as MNHEY and CDR2 as SVGAGI. CDR3 length equals 17 residues. With 4 bases clipped from V and 6 bases from J, the junction kept 15 bases outside the gene matches. Here the CDR3 reads CASSLSSARGGSQPQHF. DNA for the CDR3: TGTGCCAGCAGTTTATCTAGTGCCAGGGGGGGGAGTCAGCCCCAGCATTTT.